The clone carrying this T cell receptor beta chain was picked up a small number of times. Original data processing: Reference gene primer amplification gave nucleated cell count estimates. The data were produced by immunoSEQ multiplex PCR, yet TCRdb's version contains in-frame clones alone and is incomplete. The V and J calls and the clone size are those of that table, but D and trimming were determined from the DNA. The sample lists approximately 670,000 clones, 75% to 90% occurring once. The V and J ends lost 4 bases and 4 bases, in that order; junction bases with no gene match: 8. Looked up from germline, CDR1 is SGHRS and CDR2 is YFSETQ. The CDR3 is 15 residues long. This record belongs to a study of blood T cell repertoires in COVID-19. The wider study: The United States, Italy and Spain were the sources of the acute and convalescent COVID-19 samples. Nucleic acid was either cDNA or gDNA, and it came from T cells, B-cell-depleted T cells, or PBMCs.

Sequenced: peripheral blood. This chain connects TRBV5-1 to TRBJ1-1, with 9 bases matching TRBD1. The receptor's source is a woman aged 18-30 years with acute or convalescent COVID-19. CDR3 residues: CASSGRDRVGTEAFF. Written as DNA, the CDR3 is TGCGCCAGCAGCGGCCGGGACAGGGTCGGCACTGAAGCTTTCTTT.